The source of this T cell receptor beta chain is a study of a mutant IDH1 vaccine in newly diagnosed glioma. CDR1 is SQVTM and CDR2 is ANQGSEA in the germline V gene. This CDR3 is built from 12 residues. V lost 3 bases and J lost 6; bases outside the gene matches: 4. Time point denoted: week 47, end of study. All doses held 300 ug of mutant IDH1 20-mer peptide, with topical imiquimod. As to this clone: Its antigen is undetermined.

Sequencing used immunoSEQ multiplex PCR; TCRdb keeps in-frame clones, though not all of them. Among approximately 32,000 clones listed, approximately 89% were seen once. This clonotype originated in a man aged 40-50 years with glioma. The V call is TRBV29-1, the J call TRBJ1-2; 7 nucleotides line up with TRBD1. The sample in question was PBMCs, obtained from a glioma patient whose treatment included an IDH1 peptide vaccine. The CDR3: CSVDGQGDGYTF. The CDR3 coding sequence is TGCAGCGTTGACGGTCAGGGGGATGGCTACACCTTC.